Sequencing of this TCR beta chain was carried out in a study of OX40 agonist ivuxolimab in advanced cancers. General study points: The authors also found low normalized T-cell clonal expansion in some nonresponders. The expanded peripheral T cells' antigen specificity was not determined.

Profiling relied on immunoSEQ multiplex PCR, and the TCRdb table lists in-frame clones only, not all of them. The data show 67,000 or so clones, approximately 90% seen once. Comment on this clone: Its target is not known.

Patients who had autoimmune disease history or got systemic immunosuppression were left out. This clonotype was sampled from an adult with an advanced solid tumor such as melanoma, head and neck, liver or kidney cancer. The sample consisted of CD4+ or CD8+ T cells sorted from blood, taken in a trial of the OX40 agonist ivuxolimab.

The CDR3 spells CASSSYTGELFF. CDR3 sequence (DNA): TGTGCCAGCAGCTCGTACACCGGGGAGCTGTTTTTT. This sequence joins TRBV5-4 and TRBJ2-2; the D is unclear. The V end was cut by 3 bases, the J end by 3 bases, with 3 bases between. CDR1 and CDR2 (germline): SGHNT, YYREEE (reference sequence). This CDR3 is 12 amino acids long.